This T cell receptor beta chain was obtained from a study of cytomegalovirus exposure and HLA in healthy donors (dated by TCRdb to between 2016 and 2019). In terms of the full investigation: An earlier analysis of 587 of the donors reported 276 Gb of sequence data and 90 million to 120 million unique TCR beta sequences obtained from roughly 180 million T cells. Roughly 300 gigabases of sequencing data and approximately 80 million unique TCR sequences were included in an early release covering about 600 HLA-typed donors. Among the roughly 400 genotyped donors, around 79% belonged to the genetic ancestry cluster associated with self-reported Caucasian donors. The study aimed to test whether cataloging public T cell receptors could reveal signatures of past pathogen exposure. The T cell repertoires of 666 subjects were profiled by immunosequencing and related to cytomegalovirus serostatus. A separate validation cohort of roughly 130 different subjects was used in addition to the 666-subject first cohort. To predict cytomegalovirus infection status, the study combined high-throughput TCR immunosequencing, statistical association of individual TCRs with disease status, and machine learning. A later analysis re-analyzed previously published TCR beta repertoires from hundreds of donors and added high-resolution HLA genotyping to study TCR occurrence patterns. In the later analysis, no new phenotypic data were used to find candidate immune exposures; instead, reliance was placed on TCR beta sequences and their occurrence across donors. An earlier analysis of approximately 500 of the donors applied high-throughput TCR beta sequencing to assess whether each TCR beta V gene segment acted as functional or pseudogenic. Donor age, sex, ethnicity and CMV serostatus were compiled alongside the repertoire data. Genome-wide SNP genotypes for about 55% of the roughly 670 donors were used in a later genetic analysis, which treated that subset as a discovery cohort. Every repertoire in the discovery cohort had been generated on one and the same sequencing platform. HLA typing covered class I and class II loci at four-digit resolution. Typing coverage differed by locus: A, B, C, DRB1 and DQB1 were typed in roughly 620-640 donors, DQA1 in 500 to 550, DPA1 in around 600, and DPB1 in approximately 450. Because of strong linkage in the cohort, 4 to 6 DR-DQ haplotypes were treated as single units for association and clustering. On average, roughly 240,000 unique TCR beta nucleotide sequences were sequenced per donor among more than 350 genotyped donors of the cohort, with 15% to 20% of those sequences being non-productive.

Receptors were amplified or captured by the immunoSEQ multiplex PCR assay. The multiplex PCR relied on a mix of 60 forward primers for TCR Vbeta segments and 13 reverse primers for TCR Jbeta segments. Amplification of the CDR3 region of rearranged TCR beta genes was performed with a multiplex PCR assay on genomic DNA. On the Illumina HiSeq System, the amplified TCR beta libraries were sequenced as 87-base-pair reads. As for how the authors treated the data: A later analysis tallied some 79 million unique TCR beta chains across the roughly 610 repertoires, and some 10 million of those chains were shared by two or more donors. Raw reads were error-corrected and collapsed into unique sequences with a nearest-neighbor algorithm that merged closely related sequences to remove PCR and sequencing errors. To assign V, D and J gene segments, CDR3 sequences were aligned to IMGT reference sequences. For a sequence to be retained, a match of at least six nucleotides was required to both a V gene segment and a J gene segment. Rearrangements were called productive when the CDR3 lacked stop codons and stayed in frame with V and J; all others were non-productive. Following IMGT convention, CDR3 was defined as the stretch from the second conserved V-encoded cysteine to the conserved J-encoded phenylalanine. In an earlier analysis of around 600 of the donors, sequences lacking an unambiguous match to a single V gene segment were excluded. In an earlier analysis of some 590 of the donors, V segments were called functional above 56.7% productive rearrangements and were called segregating when the between-donor standard deviation exceeded 5%. A statistical classification framework was developed to diagnose cytomegalovirus status using the catalog of TCR beta chain sequences. A later analysis assigned V and J genes by comparing TCR nucleotide sequences with IMGT/GENE-DB human TR gene sequences. The TCRdist pipeline was used in a later analysis to assign CDR3 sequences and most-parsimonious VDJ recombination scenarios. In a later analysis, each TCR beta chain was defined by its CDR3 amino acid sequence together with its V-gene family, and reads lacking a unique V-gene family were excluded. To address suspected cross-contamination and a sequencing artifact, a later analysis removed under 600 highly shared, low-generation-probability nucleotide sequences. In a later analysis, a clonal expansion index was calculated for each public chain from normalized within-repertoire ranks of inferred template counts. In a later analysis, generation probabilities were computed using a VDJ recombination model fitted to out-of-frame rearrangements, and the results were checked against IGoR. A later analysis scored TCR-TCR, TCR-HLA and TCR-CMV co-occurrence with hypergeometric tests, applying a repertoire-size bias correction to TCR pairs. To estimate false discovery rates, a later analysis permuted the HLA or CMV assignments 20 times. A later analysis grouped co-occurring TCRs with DBSCAN, adding TCRdist sequence similarity when clustering within HLA-allele-positive subsets. Repertoires with fewer than 30,000 or more than 120,000 public chains were left out of co-occurrence clustering, as were about five repertoires with anomalous nucleotide sharing. TCRdb took this table from immuneACCESS and kept in-frame rearrangements with V and J called. Such tables lack part of the clones; where checked against another copy, unresolved V genes explain under half of the gap, and the rest is unexplained. D and trimming were read from the DNA, whereas the V and J calls and clone size are those reported in that table. Counted in this sample were 120,000 to 150,000 clones; around 72% of them appeared once. The top ten hold 13% to 15% of the sample.

Reading from cysteine to phenylalanine, the CDR3 counts 13 amino acids. Just CDR3 DNA is preserved here, 39 bases in frame from base 1. The junction shows trimming of 6 bases on V and 2 bases on J, plus 11 bases between the germline ends. In the germline V gene, CDR1 corresponds to SGHTA and CDR2 to FQGNSA. The cohort comprised some 680 healthy bone marrow donors. At the time of sampling, every cohort member was nominally healthy, though immune exposures that went unrecorded were likely present. Of the approximately 700 cohort members, approximately 300 had positive CMV serostatus and fewer than 450 had negative CMV serostatus, and CMV serostatus was not recorded for the donor. A peripheral blood sample was provided by each donor, and peripheral blood mononuclear cells were used for TCR beta sequencing. Genomic DNA was extracted from the blood cell samples with the Qiagen DNeasy Blood Extraction Kit.

Remarks on this clone: The specificity of this receptor is unknown. Base-call qualities are not available, and no considerably larger clone is one nucleotide away.

What the work shows at the level of the full study, not this receptor alone: Cytomegalovirus status was reported to be diagnosed by the classifier with high specificity and sensitivity in both the original and validation cohorts. V-gene and J-gene trimming of TCR beta chains was associated with a missense DCLRE1C variant in a later genetic analysis, and the association was replicated in an independent cohort. Because HLA typing was unavailable for some donors at each locus, only the typed subset was used in association tests. Because counts were too low, seventeen rarely observed V segments, including chromosome 9 orphons, were excluded from the earlier analysis of a few hundred of the donors. In a later genetic analysis, fewer N-insertions in productive TCRs were reported among donors in an Asian-associated ancestry cluster than the roughly 700-donor mean. A further reported finding was that TCR beta sequences accurately predicted the HLA-A and HLA-B alleles for most subjects in the first cohort. The study listed 170 or so TCR beta chains as associated with cytomegalovirus. Several of the top co-occurrence clusters appeared to be linked to parvovirus B19, influenza, CMV and Epstein-Barr virus, according to a later analysis. While some public TCRs were present in many individuals, most TCR sequences turned up only very rarely across donors. The cohort was sequenced for TCR beta chains only, and without alpha or paired-chain data the features that could be detected were limited. Some IMGT-functional V segments, including TRBV6-2 and TRBV6-3, could not be distinguished by the 87-base-pair reads and were therefore excluded. In a later analysis, HLA-associated TCR beta chains were found to be more clonally expanded and to have lower generation probabilities than equally common non-associated chains. At a false discovery rate of 0.05, a later analysis linked 16,000 or so TCR beta sequences to specific HLA alleles. Most CMV-associated TCR beta chains appeared to be HLA-restricted in a later analysis, and the HLA associations seemed to be driven largely by CMV exposure. A cluster of highly shared sequence variants was judged likely to represent a technical artifact of the sequencing pipeline. When HLA alleles, especially DR and DQ, strongly co-occurred, attributing TCR associations to individual alleles was difficult. Correlated functional status among segregating V segments might be attributable to linkage disequilibrium, but an unknown experimental factor could not be ruled out. A later analysis found that TCR association rates varied across HLA loci, with DRB1 alleles showing the most associated TCRs and HLA-C alleles the fewest. Sequencing depth was assumed to be roughly uniform across donors in the presence/absence analyses, though that assumption may not hold. CMV serostatus was the only immune exposure information available for the cohort. An earlier analysis of around 540 of the donors showed that most TCR beta V segments appeared in productive rearrangements either about 87% or about 30% of the time, which broadly matched IMGT annotations. The authors suggested that the approach could potentially be extended to other disease states and immunological phenotypes. In vitro tests confirmed that a few of the cytomegalovirus-associated TCR beta chains recognize cytomegalovirus antigens.

The clonotype was recovered from a human donor in good health. The V gene is TRBV7-2 and the J gene is TRBJ2-7; 5 matching bases give a weak D call of TRBD1. Material for sequencing was PBMCs. The DNA sequence is TGTGCCAGCAGTCCATTGGGGCCCTACGAGCAGTACTTC. This codes for CASSPLGPYEQYF.